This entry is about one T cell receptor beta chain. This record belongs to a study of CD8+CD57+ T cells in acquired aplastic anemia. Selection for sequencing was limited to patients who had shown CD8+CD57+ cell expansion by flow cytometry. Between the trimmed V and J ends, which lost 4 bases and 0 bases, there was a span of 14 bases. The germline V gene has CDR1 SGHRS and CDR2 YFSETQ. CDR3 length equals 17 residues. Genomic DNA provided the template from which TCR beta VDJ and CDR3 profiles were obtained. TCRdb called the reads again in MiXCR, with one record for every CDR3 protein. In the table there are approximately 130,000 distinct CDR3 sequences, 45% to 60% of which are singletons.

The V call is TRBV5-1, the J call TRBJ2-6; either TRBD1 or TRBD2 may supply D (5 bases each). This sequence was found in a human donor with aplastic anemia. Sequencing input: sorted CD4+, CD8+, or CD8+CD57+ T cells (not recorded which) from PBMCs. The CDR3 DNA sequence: TGCGCCAGCAGCACCGGGACGGAGAGCTCTGGGGCCAACGTCCTGACTTTC. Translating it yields CASSTGTESSGANVLTF.